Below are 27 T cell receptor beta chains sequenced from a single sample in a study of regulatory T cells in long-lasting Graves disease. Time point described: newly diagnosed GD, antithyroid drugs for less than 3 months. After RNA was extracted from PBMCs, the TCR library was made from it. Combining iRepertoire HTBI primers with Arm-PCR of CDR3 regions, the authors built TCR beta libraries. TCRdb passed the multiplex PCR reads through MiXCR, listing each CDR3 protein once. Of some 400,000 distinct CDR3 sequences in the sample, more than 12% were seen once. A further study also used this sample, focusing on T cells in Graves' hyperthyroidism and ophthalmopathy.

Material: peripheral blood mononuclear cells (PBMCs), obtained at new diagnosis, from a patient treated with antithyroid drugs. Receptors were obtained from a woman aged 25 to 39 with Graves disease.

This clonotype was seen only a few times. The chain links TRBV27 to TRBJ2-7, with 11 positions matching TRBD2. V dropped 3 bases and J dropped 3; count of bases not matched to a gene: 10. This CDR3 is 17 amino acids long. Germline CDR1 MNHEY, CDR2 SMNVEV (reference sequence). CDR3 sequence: CASSFRLAGGQIYEQYF. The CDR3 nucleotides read TGTGCCAGCAGTTTTAGGCTAGCGGGAGGCCAGATCTACGAGCAGTACTTC.

The CDR3, as DNA: TGTGCCAGCAGCAATCCGGGACTAGCGTCTACCGGGGAGCTGTTTTTT. It translates to CASSNPGLASTGELFF. This chain joins TRBV7-6 and TRBJ2-2; the match to TRBD2 covers 10 bases. V trimming: 5 bases; J trimming: 5 bases; junction bases outside the gene matches: 8. The CDR3 has 16 amino acids. Germline V lookup: CDR1 SGHVS, CDR2 FNYEAQ. The full variable domain, in which reference TRBV7-6 and TRBJ2-2 provide the parts outside the CDR3, is GAGVSQSPRYKVTKRGQDVALRCDPISGHVSLYWYRQALGQGPEFLTYFNYEAQQDKSGLPNDRFSAERPEGSISTLTIQRTEQRDSAMYRCASSNPGLASTGELFFGEGSRLTVL.

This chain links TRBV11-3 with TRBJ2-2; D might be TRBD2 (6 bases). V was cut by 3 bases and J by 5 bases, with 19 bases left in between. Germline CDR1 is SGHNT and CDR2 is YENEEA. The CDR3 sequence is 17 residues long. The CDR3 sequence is CASSFTLGTEGTGELFF. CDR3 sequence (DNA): TGTGCCAGCAGCTTTACACTCGGGACGGAGGGGACCGGGGAGCTGTTTTTT.

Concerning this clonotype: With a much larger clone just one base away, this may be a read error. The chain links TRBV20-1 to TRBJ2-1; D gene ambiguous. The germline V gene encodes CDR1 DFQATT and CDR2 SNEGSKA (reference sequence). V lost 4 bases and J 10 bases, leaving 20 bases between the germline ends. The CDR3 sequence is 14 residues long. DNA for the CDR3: TGCAGTGCTATGGGGTTTCAGAGCTCCTACGAGCAGTTCTTC. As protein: CSAMGFQSSYEQFF.

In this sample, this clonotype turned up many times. The CDR3 loop is CASSYSGGSGTYNEQFF. The CDR3 DNA sequence: TGTGCCAGCAGTTACTCCGGGGGTAGCGGGACCTACAATGAGCAGTTCTTC. The chain has TRBV6-5 and TRBJ2-1, with 8 bases fitting TRBD2. This CDR3 region has 17 residues. Germline loops: CDR1 MNHEY, CDR2 SVGAGI. V gave up 0 bases and J gave up 2 bases; unmatched junction bases: 6.

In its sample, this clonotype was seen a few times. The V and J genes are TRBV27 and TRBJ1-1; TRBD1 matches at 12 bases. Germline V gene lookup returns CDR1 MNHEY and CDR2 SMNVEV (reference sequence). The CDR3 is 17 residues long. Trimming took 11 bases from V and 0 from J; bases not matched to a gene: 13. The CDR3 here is CARKTRDRGLMNTEAFF. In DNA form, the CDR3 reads TGTGCCCGCAAAACGCGGGACAGGGGGCTTATGAACACTGAAGCTTTCTTT.

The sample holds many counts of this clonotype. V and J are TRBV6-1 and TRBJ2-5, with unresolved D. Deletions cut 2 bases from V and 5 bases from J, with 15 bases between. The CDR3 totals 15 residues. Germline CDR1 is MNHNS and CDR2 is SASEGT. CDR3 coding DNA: TGTGCCAGCAGTGAAAACACGGCCCAGGTGGAGACCCAGTACTTC. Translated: CASSENTAQVETQYF.

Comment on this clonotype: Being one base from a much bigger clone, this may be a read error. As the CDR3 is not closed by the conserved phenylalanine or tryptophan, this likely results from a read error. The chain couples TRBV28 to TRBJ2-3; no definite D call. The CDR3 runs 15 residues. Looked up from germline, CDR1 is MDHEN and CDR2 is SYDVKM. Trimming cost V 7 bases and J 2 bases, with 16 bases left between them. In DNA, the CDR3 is TGTGCCAGCACCCACGTCTGGTCAAACACAGATACGCAGTATTCT. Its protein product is CASTHVWSNTDTQYS.

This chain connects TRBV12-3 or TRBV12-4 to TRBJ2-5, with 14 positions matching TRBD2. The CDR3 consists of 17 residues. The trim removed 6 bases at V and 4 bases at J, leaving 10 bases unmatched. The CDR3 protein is CASSGTSGGGQPETQYF. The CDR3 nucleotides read TGTGCCAGCAGCGGGACTAGCGGGGGAGGGCAGCCAGAGACCCAGTACTTC.

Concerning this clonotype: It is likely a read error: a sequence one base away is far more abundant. The CDR3 here is CASSLSWGGDEQYF. CDR3 nucleotides: TGCGCCAGCAGCTTGAGTTGGGGAGGCGATGAGCAGTACTTC. The chain combines TRBV5-1 with TRBJ2-4, with D perhaps matching TRBD2 (6 bases). Germline V gene sequence: CDR1 SGHRS, CDR2 YFSETQ. The ends were cut back, 1 base at V and 13 bases at J, with 18 bases in the middle. This CDR3 spans 14 amino acids.

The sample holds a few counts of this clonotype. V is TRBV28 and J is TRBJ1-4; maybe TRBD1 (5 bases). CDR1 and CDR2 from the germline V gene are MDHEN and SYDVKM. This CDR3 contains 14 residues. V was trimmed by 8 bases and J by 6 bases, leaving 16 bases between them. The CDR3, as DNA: TGTGCCAGCTCCCCCGGGACGTTTTATGAAAAACTGTTTTTT. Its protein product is CASSPGTFYEKLFF.

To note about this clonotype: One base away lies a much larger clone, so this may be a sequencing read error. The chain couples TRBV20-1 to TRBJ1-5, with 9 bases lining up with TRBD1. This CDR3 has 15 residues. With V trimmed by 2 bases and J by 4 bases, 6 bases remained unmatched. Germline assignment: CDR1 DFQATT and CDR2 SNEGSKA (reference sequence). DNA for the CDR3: TGCAGTGCTAGACCCCCGACAGGGGGGAATCAGCCCCAGCATTTT. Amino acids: CSARPPTGGNQPQHF.

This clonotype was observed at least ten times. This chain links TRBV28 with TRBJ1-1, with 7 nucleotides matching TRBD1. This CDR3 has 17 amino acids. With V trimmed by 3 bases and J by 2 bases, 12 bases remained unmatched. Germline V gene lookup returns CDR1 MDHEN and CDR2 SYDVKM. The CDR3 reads CASSFPTGKGSNTEAFF. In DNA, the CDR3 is TGTGCCAGCAGTTTCCCGACAGGGAAGGGGTCTAACACTGAAGCTTTCTTT.

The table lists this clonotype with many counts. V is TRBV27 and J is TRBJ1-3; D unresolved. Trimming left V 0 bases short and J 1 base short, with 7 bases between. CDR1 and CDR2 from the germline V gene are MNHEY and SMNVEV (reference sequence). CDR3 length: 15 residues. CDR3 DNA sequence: TGTGCCAGCAGTTTATCGGGGTATTCTGGAAACACCATATATTTT. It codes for CASSLSGYSGNTIYF.

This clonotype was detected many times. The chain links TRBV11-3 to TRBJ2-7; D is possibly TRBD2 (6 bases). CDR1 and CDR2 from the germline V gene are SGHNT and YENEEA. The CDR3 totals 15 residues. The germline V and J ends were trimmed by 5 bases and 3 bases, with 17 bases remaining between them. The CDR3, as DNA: TGTGCCAGCAGCCCAGAGGGACTTCCGAGCTACGAGCAGTACTTC. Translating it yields CASSPEGLPSYEQYF.

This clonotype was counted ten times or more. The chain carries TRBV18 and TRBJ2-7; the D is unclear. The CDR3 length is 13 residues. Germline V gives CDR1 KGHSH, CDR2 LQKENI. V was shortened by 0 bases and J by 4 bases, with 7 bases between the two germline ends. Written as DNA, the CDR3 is TGTGCCAGCTCACCACCTGGCGTGTACGAGCAGTACTTC. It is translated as CASSPPGVYEQYF.

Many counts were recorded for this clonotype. As DNA, the CDR3 is TGTGCCAGCCGCTACGGTTCCTTTGGGGAGACCCAGTACTTC. Translating it yields CASRYGSFGETQYF. The chain recombines TRBV12-3 or TRBV12-4 with TRBJ2-5; D remains ambiguous. V lost 8 bases to trimming and J lost 5 bases, with 18 bases between them. CDR3 size: 14 residues.

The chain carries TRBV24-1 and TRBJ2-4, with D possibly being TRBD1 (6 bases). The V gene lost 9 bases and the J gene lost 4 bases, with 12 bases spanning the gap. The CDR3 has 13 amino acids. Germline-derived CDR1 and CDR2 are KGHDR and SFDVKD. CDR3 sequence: CATAGQNKNIQYF. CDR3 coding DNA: TGTGCCACCGCCGGACAGAATAAAAACATTCAGTACTTC.

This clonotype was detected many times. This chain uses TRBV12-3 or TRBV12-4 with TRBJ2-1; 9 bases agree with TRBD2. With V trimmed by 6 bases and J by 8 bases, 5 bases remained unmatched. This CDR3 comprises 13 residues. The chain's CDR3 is CASRRTSDDEQFF. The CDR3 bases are TGTGCCAGCAGGCGGACTAGCGACGATGAGCAGTTCTTC.

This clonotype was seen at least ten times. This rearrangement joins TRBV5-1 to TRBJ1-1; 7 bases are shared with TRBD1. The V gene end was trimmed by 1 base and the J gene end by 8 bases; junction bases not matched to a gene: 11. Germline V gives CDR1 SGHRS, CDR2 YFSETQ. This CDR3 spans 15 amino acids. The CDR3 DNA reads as TGCGCCAGCAGCTTGCGGTCGGCACAGGGGATCGAAGCTTTCTTT. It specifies CASSLRSAQGIEAFF.

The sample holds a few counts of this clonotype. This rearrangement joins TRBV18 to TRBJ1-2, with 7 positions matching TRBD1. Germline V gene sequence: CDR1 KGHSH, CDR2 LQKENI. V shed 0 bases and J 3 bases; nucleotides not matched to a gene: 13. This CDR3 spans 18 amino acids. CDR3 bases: TGTGCCAGCTCACCACCCTACAGGGGAGGGCATCGGGACTATGGCTACACCTTC. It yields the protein CASSPPYRGGHRDYGYTF.

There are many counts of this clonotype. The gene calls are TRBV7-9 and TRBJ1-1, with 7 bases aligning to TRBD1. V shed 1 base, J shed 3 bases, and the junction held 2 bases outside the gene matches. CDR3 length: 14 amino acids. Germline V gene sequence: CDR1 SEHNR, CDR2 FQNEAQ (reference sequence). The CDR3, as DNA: TGTGCCAGCAGCTTAGGGCAGGGGGACACTGAAGCTTTCTTT. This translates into CASSLGQGDTEAFF.

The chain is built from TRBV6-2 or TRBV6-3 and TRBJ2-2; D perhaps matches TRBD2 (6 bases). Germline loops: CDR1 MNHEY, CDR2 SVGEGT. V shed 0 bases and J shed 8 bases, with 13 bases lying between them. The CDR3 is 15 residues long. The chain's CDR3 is CASSYSTSGGGELFF. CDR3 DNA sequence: TGTGCCAGCAGTTACTCGACTAGTGGGGGGGGGGAGCTGTTTTTT.

CDR3 nucleotides: TGTGCCAGCAGCTTAACTGGCCCGGGAGGGACTGATACGCAGTATTTT. Its protein product is CASSLTGPGGTDTQYF. The V call is TRBV7-3, the J call TRBJ2-3; 8 positions agree with TRBD2. The J segment lost 6 bases and the V segment lost 0 bases, leaving 8 bases of the junction unmatched. The CDR3 has 16 residues. CDR1 and CDR2 (germline): SGHTA, FQGTGA.

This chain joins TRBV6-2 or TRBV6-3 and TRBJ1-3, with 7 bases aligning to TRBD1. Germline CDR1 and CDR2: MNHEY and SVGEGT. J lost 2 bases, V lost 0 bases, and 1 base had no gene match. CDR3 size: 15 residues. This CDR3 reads CASSYSGTAGNTIYF. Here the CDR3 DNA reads TGTGCCAGCAGTTACTCGGGGACAGCTGGAAACACCATATATTTT.

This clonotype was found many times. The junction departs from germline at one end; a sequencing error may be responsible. CDR3 nucleotides: TGTGCCAGCAGCTTAGCGCAAGAGACCCAGTACTTC. This encodes CASSLAQETQYF. The V call is TRBV5-1, the J call TRBJ2-5; tentative D call: TRBD2 (5 bases). CDR3 length: 12 amino acids. Germline V gene sequence: CDR1 SGHRS, CDR2 YFSETQ.

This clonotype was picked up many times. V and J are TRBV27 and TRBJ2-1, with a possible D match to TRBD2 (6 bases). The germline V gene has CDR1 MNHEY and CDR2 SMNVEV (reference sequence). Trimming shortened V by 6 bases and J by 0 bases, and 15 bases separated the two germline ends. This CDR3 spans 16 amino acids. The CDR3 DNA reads TGTGCCAGCAGCCGAGCGGCGGGAACCTCCTACAATGAGCAGTTCTTC. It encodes CASSRAAGTSYNEQFF.